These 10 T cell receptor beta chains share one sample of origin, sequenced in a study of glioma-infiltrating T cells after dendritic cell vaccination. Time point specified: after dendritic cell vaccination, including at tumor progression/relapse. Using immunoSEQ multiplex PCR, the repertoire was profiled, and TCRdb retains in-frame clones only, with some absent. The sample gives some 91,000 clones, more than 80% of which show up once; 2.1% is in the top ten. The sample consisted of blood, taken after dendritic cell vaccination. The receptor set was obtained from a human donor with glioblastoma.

The CDR3 sequence: CASSYAPTGTGELFF. For the CDR3, the DNA is TGTGCCAGCAGTTATGCCCCCACGGGCACCGGGGAGCTGTTTTTT. The V gene is TRBV27, the J gene TRBJ2-2; D gene unclear. Per germline, CDR1 MNHEY and CDR2 SMNVEV (reference sequence). V was trimmed by 4 bases and J by 4 bases, leaving 13 bases between them. The CDR3 consists of 15 residues.

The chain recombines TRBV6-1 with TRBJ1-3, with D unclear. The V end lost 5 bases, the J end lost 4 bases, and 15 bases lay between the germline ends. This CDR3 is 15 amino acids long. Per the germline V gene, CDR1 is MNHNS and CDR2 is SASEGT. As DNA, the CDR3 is TGTGCCAGCAGTCCGATGAGCCCGGGGGGAAACACCATATATTTT. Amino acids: CASSPMSPGGNTIYF.

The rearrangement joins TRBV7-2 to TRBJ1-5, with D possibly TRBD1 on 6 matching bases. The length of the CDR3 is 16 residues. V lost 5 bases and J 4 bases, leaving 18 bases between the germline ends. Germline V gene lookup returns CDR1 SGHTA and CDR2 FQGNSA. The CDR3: CASSLASGAPNQPQHF. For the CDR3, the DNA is TGTGCCAGCAGCCTCGCCTCAGGGGCCCCTAATCAGCCCCAGCATTTT. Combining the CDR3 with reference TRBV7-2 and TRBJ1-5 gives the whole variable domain GAGVSQSPSNKVTEKGKDVELRCDPISGHTALYWYRQSLGQGLEFLIYFQGNSAPDKSGLPSDRFSAERTGGSVSTLTIQRTQQEDSAVYLCASSLASGAPNQPQHFGDGTRLSIL.

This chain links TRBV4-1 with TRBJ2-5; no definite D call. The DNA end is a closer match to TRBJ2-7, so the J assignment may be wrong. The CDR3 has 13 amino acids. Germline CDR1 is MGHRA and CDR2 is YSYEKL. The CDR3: CASSQGSSYEQYF. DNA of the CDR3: TGCGCCAGCAGCCAAGGAAGCTCCTACGAGCAGTACTTC.

The CDR3 DNA reads as TGTGCCACCAGCAGAGGGTCCAGGATTTCAACTAATGAAAAACTGTTTTTT. Protein: CATSRGSRISTNEKLFF. This chain uses TRBV15 with TRBJ1-4; no reliable D call. This CDR3 is 17 amino acids long. Germline assignment: CDR1 LNHNV and CDR2 YYDKDF (reference sequence). The ends were cut back, 1 base at V and 0 bases at J, with 12 bases in the middle.

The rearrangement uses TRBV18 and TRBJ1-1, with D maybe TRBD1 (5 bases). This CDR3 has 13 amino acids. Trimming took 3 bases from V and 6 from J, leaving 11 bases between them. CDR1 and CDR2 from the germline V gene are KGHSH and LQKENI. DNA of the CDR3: TGTGCCAGCTCACCCTCCGGGGGGGCTGAAGCTTTCTTT. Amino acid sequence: CASSPSGGAEAFF.

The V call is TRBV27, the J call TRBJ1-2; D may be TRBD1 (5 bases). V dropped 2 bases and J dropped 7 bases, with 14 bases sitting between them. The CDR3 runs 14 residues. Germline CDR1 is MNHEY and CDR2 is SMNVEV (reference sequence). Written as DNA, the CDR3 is TGTGCCAGCAGTTTACTCGGCAGGGAGGGTGGCTACACCTTC. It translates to CASSLLGREGGYTF.

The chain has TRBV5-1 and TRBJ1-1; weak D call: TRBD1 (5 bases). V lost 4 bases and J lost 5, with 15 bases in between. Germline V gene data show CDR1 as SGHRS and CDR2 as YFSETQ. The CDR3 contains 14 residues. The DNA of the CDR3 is TGCGCCAGCAGCCGGGGGTCCTGGGATACTGAAGCTTTCTTT. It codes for CASSRGSWDTEAFF.

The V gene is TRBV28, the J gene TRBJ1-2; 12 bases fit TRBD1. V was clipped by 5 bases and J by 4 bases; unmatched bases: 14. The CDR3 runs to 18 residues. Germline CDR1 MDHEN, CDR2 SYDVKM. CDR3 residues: CASSLNSGTGGFVYGYTF. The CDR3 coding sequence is TGTGCCAGCAGTCTTAACTCCGGGACAGGGGGCTTTGTCTATGGCTACACCTTC.

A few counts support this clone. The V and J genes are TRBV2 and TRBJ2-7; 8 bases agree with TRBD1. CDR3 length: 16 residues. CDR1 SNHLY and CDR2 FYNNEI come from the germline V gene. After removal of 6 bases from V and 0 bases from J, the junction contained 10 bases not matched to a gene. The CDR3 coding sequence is TGTGCCAGCAGGGGGCCCGCGACAGGGGCCTCCTACGAGCAGTACGTC. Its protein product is CASRGPATGASYEQYV.